This T cell receptor (beta chain) was obtained from a study of T cells after yellow fever vaccination. This CDR3 comprises 15 residues. The germline V gene has CDR1 MDHEN and CDR2 SYDVKM. Between the trimmed V and J ends, which lost 2 bases and 5 bases, there was a span of 12 bases. Generation of TCR cDNA used 5'RACE template switching (which added a universal primer site and UMIs). MiXCR, applied by TCRdb to the 5' RACE reads, yields one record per CDR3 protein. The repertoire includes roughly 160,000 distinct CDR3 sequences, 6% to 7.5% of them detected once, and around 2.3% sits in the top ten. Study-wide results and caveats: Contaminants from the bulk population, in the form of abundant clonotypes, could be found in FACS-sorted repertoires. Peaking on day 5 versus 15, the secondary response was faster but weaker. Some clonotypes were seen in both the CD4 and the CD8 compartments. These made up a small share and likely arose from convergent recombination.

This clonotype has ten or more counts. Its antigen is as yet unknown. This TCR was recovered from a man aged 18 to 30 who received the YFV17D yellow fever vaccine. Here the sequenced sample was CD4+ T cells sorted from PBMCs, taken less than 6 days after the first yellow fever vaccination. J is TRBJ2-2 and V is TRBV28; D may be TRBD1 or TRBD2 (5 bases each). CDR3 nucleotides: TGTGCCAGCAGTTTAGGGACCCGGTTGACCGGGGAGCTGTTTTTT. Its protein product is CASSLGTRLTGELFF.